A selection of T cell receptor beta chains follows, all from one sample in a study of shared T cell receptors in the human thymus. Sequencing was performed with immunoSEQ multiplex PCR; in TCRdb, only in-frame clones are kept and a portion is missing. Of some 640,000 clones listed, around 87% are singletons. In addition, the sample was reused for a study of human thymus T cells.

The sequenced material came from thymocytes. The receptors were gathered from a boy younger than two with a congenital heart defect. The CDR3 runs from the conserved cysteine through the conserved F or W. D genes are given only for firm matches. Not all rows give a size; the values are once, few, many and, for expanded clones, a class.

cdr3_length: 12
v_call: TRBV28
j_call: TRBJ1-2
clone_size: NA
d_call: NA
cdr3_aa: CASSYRVYGYTF
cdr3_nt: TGTGCCAGCAGCTACAGGGTTTATGGCTACACCTTC

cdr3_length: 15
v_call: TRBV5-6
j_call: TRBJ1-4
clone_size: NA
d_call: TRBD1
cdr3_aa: CASSLRTGGNEKLFF
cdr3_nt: TGTGCCAGCAGCTTGAGAACAGGGGGCAATGAAAAACTGTTTTTT

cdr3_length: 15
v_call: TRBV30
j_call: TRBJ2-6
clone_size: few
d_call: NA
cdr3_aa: CAWSVPGAGANVLTF
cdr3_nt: TGTGCCTGGAGTGTACCGGGGGCTGGGGCCAACGTCCTGACTTTC

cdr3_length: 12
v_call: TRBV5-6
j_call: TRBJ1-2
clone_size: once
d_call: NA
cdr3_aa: CASSLGAYGYTF
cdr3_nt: TGTGCCAGCAGCTTGGGCGCCTATGGCTACACCTTC

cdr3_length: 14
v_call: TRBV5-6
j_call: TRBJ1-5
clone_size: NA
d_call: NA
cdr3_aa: CASSFFTGPQPQHF
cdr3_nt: TGTGCCAGCAGCTTCTTTACAGGGCCGCAGCCCCAGCATTTT

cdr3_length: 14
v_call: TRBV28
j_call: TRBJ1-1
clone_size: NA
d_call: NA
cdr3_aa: CASSTRSFETEAFF
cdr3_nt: TGTGCCAGCAGTACCCGGAGTTTCGAAACTGAAGCTTTCTTT

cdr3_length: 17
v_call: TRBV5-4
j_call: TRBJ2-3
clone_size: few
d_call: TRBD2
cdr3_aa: CASSFGRYSGRTDTQYF
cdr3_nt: TGTGCCAGCAGCTTTGGTCGATATAGCGGGAGGACAGATACGCAGTATTTT

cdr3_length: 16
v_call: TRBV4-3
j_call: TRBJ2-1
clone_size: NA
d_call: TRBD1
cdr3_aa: CASSHQGQILYNEQFF
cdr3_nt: TGCGCCAGCAGCCACCAGGGACAGATCCTCTACAATGAGCAGTTCTTC

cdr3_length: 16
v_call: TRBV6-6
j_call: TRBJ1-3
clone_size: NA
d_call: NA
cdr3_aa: CASSRRGTHSGNTIYF
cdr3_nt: TGTGCCAGCAGCCGCCGGGGTACCCACTCTGGAAACACCATATATTTT

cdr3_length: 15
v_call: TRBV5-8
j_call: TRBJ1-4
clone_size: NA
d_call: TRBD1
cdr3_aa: CASSFEQGAVEKLFF
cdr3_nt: TGTGCCAGCAGCTTCGAACAGGGGGCGGTTGAAAAACTGTTTTTT

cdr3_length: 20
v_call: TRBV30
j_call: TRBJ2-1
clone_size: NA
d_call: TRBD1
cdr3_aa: CACPGPKGQRTLSSYNEQFF
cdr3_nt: TGTGCCTGCCCTGGGCCGAAGGGACAGAGAACATTAAGCTCCTACAATGAGCAGTTCTTC

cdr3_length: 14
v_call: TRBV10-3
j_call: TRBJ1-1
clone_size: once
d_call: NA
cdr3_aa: CAISKLLSNTEAFF
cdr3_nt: TGTGCCATCAGTAAACTGTTATCTAACACTGAAGCTTTCTTT

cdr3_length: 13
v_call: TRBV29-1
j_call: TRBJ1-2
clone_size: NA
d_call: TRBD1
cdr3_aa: CSVGDRAPYGYTF
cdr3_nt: TGCAGCGTTGGGGACAGGGCGCCCTATGGCTACACCTTC

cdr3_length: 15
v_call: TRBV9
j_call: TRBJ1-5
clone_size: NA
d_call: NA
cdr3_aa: CASSVAGASDQPQHF
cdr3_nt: TGTGCCAGCAGCGTAGCTGGGGCCTCTGATCAGCCCCAGCATTTT

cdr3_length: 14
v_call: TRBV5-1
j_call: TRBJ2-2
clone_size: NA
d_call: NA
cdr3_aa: CASSAGVGTGELFF
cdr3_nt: TGCGCCAGCAGCGCCGGGGTCGGGACCGGGGAGCTGTTTTTT

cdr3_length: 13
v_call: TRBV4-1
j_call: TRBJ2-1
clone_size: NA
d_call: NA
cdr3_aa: CASSLEGYNEQFF
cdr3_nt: TGCGCCAGCAGCCTGGAGGGCTACAATGAGCAGTTCTTC

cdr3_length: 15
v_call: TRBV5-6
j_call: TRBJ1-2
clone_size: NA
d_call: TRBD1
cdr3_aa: CASSLRGRANYGYTF
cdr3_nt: TGTGCCAGCAGCTTGAGGGGGCGGGCTAACTATGGCTACACCTTC

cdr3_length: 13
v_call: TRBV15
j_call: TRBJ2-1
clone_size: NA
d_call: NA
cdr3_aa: CATSRDRANEQFF
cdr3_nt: TGTGCCACCAGCAGAGATCGAGCAAATGAGCAGTTCTTC

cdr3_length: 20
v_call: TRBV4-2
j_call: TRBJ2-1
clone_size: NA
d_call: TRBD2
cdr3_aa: CASSQDTRRRENFGYNEQFF
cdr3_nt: TGTGCCAGCAGCCAAGACACCCGCCGGCGGGAGAACTTTGGGTACAATGAGCAGTTCTTC

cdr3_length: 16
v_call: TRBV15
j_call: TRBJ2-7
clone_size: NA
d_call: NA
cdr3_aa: CATSKRRDSPPYEQYF
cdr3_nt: TGTGCCACCAGCAAACGCCGGGACTCCCCTCCCTACGAGCAGTACTTC